Sequencing of this T cell receptor (beta chain) was carried out in a study of cytomegalovirus exposure and HLA in healthy donors. The study's findings and limits: The presence/absence work took it that sequencing depth was about the same across donors. Sequencing likely generated an artifact that appeared as a cluster of highly shared sequence variants. Around 160 TCR beta chains were listed as cytomegalovirus-associated. Testing in vitro showed three CMV-associated chains specific for CMV antigens.

Germline V gene data show CDR1 as LNHDA and CDR2 as SQIVND (reference sequence). This CDR3 is built from 13 residues. V lost 4 bases, J lost 3 bases, and 1 base stayed unmatched. On this clone: Antigen: not known.

60 Vbeta and 13 Jbeta primers were used in PCR. Method: immunoSEQ multiplex PCR; TCRdb's copy keeps in-frame clones and lacks some. The data hold 200,000 to 250,000 clones, with roughly 89% observed a single time. Source material: PBMCs. The J gene is TRBJ2-7, the V gene TRBV19, with 9 nucleotides matching TRBD1. The TCR originated in a woman aged 18 to 35 in good health and CMV-seronegative. CDR3 in amino acids: CASSTGQGYEQYF. CDR3 in DNA: TGTGCCAGTAGTACGGGACAGGGCTACGAGCAGTACTTC.